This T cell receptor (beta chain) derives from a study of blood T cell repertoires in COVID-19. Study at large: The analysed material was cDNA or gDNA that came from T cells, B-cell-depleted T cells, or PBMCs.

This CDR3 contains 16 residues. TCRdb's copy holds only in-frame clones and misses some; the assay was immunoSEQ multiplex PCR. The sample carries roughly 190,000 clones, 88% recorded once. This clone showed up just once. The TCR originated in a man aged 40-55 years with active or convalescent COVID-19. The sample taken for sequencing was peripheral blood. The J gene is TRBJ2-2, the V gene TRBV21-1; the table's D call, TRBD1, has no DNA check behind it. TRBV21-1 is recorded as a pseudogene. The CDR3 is CASTPTGGRNTGELFF. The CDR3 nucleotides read TGTGCCAGCACCCCGACAGGGGGAAGGAACACCGGGGAGCTGTTTTTT.